This T cell receptor beta chain was retrieved from a study of cytomegalovirus exposure and HLA in healthy donors. Study-wide findings and caveats: The study designated about 160 TCR beta chains cytomegalovirus-associated. Trimming of TCR beta V- and J-genes showed a link, identified in a later analysis, to a missense DCLRE1C variant.

This CDR3 has 12 residues. With 1 base removed from V and 7 bases from J, the gap between germline ends came to 7 bases. CDR1 and CDR2 (germline): SEHNR, FQNEAQ (reference sequence). This clone was counted a single time. Antigen unknown. The PCR made use of 60 Vbeta and 13 Jbeta primers. As originally analysed: An analysis that came later counted 73 million or so unique TCR beta chains, approximately 12 million shared. The table came from immunoSEQ multiplex PCR; TCRdb's copy has only in-frame clones and leaves some out. V and J calls and clone size are those listed in that table; D and trimming were worked out from the DNA. The profile shows about 69,000 clones, 68% of them singletons.

The J gene is TRBJ1-2, the V gene TRBV7-9; possible D gene TRBD1, 5 bases. The receptor comes from a woman aged 25 to 39 in good health and CMV-seronegative. The sequenced sample consisted of PBMCs. DNA for the CDR3: TGTGCCAGCAGCTTAGAACAGGCTGGCTACACCTTC. Translating it yields CASSLEQAGYTF.